This TCR beta chain appears in the sequencing data of a study of T-cell reconstitution after alpha-beta-depleted transplantation in children. The CDR3 is made up of 15 amino acids. The V gene lost 5 bases and the J gene lost 6 bases, with 14 bases spanning the gap. Germline-derived CDR1 and CDR2 are SEHNR and FQNEAQ (reference sequence). Unique molecular identifiers tagged the TCRbeta library. TCRdb ran MiXCR on the PCR reads and lists one entry per CDR3 protein. The sample yields 440,000 or so distinct CDR3 sequences, approximately 42% seen once. This clonotype has just a few counts. Its specificity is unknown. Study conclusions and caveats: Expanded clones from the graft, numbering several hundred, reportedly supplied alpha-beta T cells about two months after transplant. Recipient T cells and thymic progenitors that survived were the source of the high TCRbeta diversity seen at day 60 in some patients. At the one-year point after transplant, T-cell counts and TCRbeta diversity were found to come mostly from T cells that had been newly produced.

Sequences were derived from PBMCs, sampled before TCRalphabeta/CD19-depleted stem cell transplant. The clonotype comes from a girl under 10 years old with aplastic anemia, due to receive a stem cell transplant. The rearrangement links TRBV7-9 to TRBJ2-6; tentatively, D is TRBD1 or TRBD2 (6 bases each). The CDR3 region is CASSRGRREANVLTF. The CDR3 region has the DNA TGTGCCAGCAGCCGGGGGCGGCGCGAGGCCAACGTCCTGACTTTC.